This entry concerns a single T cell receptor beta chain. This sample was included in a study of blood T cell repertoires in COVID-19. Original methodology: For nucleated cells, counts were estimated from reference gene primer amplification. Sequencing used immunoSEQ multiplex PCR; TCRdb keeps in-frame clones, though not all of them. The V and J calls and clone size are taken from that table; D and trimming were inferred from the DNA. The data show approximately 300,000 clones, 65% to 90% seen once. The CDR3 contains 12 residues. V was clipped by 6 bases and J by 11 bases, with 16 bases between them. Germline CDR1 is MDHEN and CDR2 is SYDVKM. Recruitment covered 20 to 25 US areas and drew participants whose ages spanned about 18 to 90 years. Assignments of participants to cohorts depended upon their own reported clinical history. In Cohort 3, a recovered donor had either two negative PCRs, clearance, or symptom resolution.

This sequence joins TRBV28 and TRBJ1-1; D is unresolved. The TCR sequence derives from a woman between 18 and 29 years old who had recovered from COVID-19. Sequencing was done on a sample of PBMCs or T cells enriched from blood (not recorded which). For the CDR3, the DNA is TGTGCCAGCAGGACCCAGGAAAGAAACGCTTTCTTT. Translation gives CASRTQERNAFF.